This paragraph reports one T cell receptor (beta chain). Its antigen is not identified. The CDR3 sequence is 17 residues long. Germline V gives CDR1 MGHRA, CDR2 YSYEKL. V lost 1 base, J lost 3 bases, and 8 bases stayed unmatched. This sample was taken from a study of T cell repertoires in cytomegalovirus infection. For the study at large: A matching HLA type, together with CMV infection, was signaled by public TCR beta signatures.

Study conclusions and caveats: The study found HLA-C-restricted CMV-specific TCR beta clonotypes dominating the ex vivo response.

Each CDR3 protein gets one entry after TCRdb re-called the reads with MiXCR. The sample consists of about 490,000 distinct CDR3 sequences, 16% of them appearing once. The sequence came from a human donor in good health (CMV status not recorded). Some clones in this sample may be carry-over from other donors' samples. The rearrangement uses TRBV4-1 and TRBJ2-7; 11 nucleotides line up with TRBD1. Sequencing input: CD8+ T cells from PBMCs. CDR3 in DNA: TGCGCCAGCAGCCAAGCCCTGTCCGGGACAGGGGGCTACGAGCAGTACTTC. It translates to CASSQALSGTGGYEQYF.